The TCR beta chain described here comes from a study of T cell repertoires in cytomegalovirus infection. Study-wide background: Public signatures in TCR beta pointed to CMV infection and matching HLA type.

General study findings and limits: Carriage of CMV together with the relevant HLA was identifiable through cumulative public TCR beta family frequency. Ex vivo responses were dominated by HLA-C-restricted CMV-specific TCR beta clonotypes.

TCRdb redid the calling of the reads with MiXCR, one entry per CDR3 protein. The repertoire includes about 300,000 distinct CDR3 sequences, about 9.1% of them detected once, and around 2.5% sits in the top ten. This clonotype was found many times. Its specificity is unknown. Trimming stripped 5 bases from V and 4 bases from J, with 14 bases between. This CDR3 region has 14 residues. From germline, CDR1 is ENHRY and CDR2 SYGVKD. The V and J genes are TRBV10-3 and TRBJ1-2; weak D call: TRBD1 (5 bases). The sample was PBMCs. This receptor was taken from a human donor in good health (CMV status not recorded). Some clones in this sample may be carry-over from other donors' samples. The DNA for the CDR3 is TGTGCCATCAGTCTGGAGGGGATAGGCTATGGCTACACCTTC. Amino acids: CAISLEGIGYGYTF.